This TCR beta chain emerged from a study of radiotherapy plus CTLA-4 blockade in lung cancer (dated by TCRdb to 2017 to 2018). Broadly, across the study: Objective responses occurred in approximately 17% of enrolled patients, and 30% to 35% achieved disease control.

In this study, focal radiation therapy paired with CTLA-4 blockade (ipilimumab) was tested in patients who had chemo-refractory metastatic non-small-cell lung cancer. Study-level results and caveats: After treatment with radiotherapy and ipilimumab, TCR clones that came from tumors expanded in the peripheral blood. Increased serum interferon-beta after radiation, together with early dynamic changes in blood T cell clones, were reported to be the strongest predictors of response.

On this clone itself: Its antigen is currently not known. Qualities for individual bases were not recorded, and no much larger clone is one base off.

Library preparation employed the immunoSEQ multiplex PCR assay. Not all clones reach the TCRdb copy of this immuneACCESS table, which keeps in-frame sequences only. Checked studies attribute under half of the gap to unresolved V genes and leave the rest unexplained. This sample lists 83,000 or so clones; over 80% were detected once. The top ten constitute just over 0.8% of the sample. The trim is 5 bases for V and 0 bases for J, with a gap of 10 bases between the germline ends. The CDR3 numbers 14 residues from cysteine through phenylalanine. Just the 42-base CDR3 DNA is kept, in frame starting at base 1. CDR1 SEHNR and CDR2 FQNEAQ are derived from the germline V gene (reference sequence).

The receptor was isolated from a human donor with non-small cell lung cancer who had stable disease on radiotherapy plus ipilimumab. Recombination joined TRBV7-9 with TRBJ1-1; no D gene is confidently identified. Sequencing was performed on peripheral blood, taken from a patient treated with radiotherapy plus ipilimumab. The encoded CDR3 is CASSRRGMNTEAFF. The nucleotides are TGTGCCAGCAGCCGGAGAGGCATGAACACTGAAGCTTTCTTT.